The rows below give T cell receptor beta chains drawn from one sample of a study of blood T cell repertoires in COVID-19. TCRdb keeps only in-frame clones here, not all; method: immunoSEQ multiplex PCR. The sample yields roughly 250,000 clones, about four fifths seen once. Sequenced input: peripheral blood. The source is a man aged 45-65 years with acute or convalescent COVID-19. Both conserved end residues are part of each CDR3. The order of the fields is D gene, V gene, clone size, J gene, CDR3 DNA, CDR3 protein. A D gene is named only where the DNA matches it firmly. The listing skips clone size in some rows; elsewhere it reads once, few, many or a size class.

.,TRBV7-9,.,TRBJ2-5,TGTGCCAGCAGCGAATTACTCGAGGGTCGGGAGACCCAGTACTTC,CASSELLEGRETQYF
TRBD1,TRBV6-6,once,TRBJ1-5,TGTGCCAGCAGTTACGGGACAGACAATCAGCCCCAGCATTTT,CASSYGTDNQPQHF
TRBD2,TRBV24-1,.,TRBJ2-3,TGTGCCACCAGTGATCCGGGACTAGCTAGCACAGATACGCAGTATTTT,CATSDPGLASTDTQYF
.,TRBV19,.,TRBJ1-6,TGTGCCAGTAGTATAGATCCGGGGGGTTCACCCCTCCACTTT,CASSIDPGGSPLHF
TRBD1,TRBV6-5,.,TRBJ1-2,TGTGCCAGCAGTTACCCGGGACAGAACTATGGCTACACCTTC,CASSYPGQNYGYTF
.,TRBV27,once,TRBJ1-1,TGTGCCAGCAGACGGGTGAACACTGAAGCTTTCTTT,CASRRVNTEAFF
.,TRBV11-2,few,TRBJ1-1,TGTGCCAGCAGTTTAACCTCAGGGACTGGGAAGGGGGCTTTCTTT,CASSLTSGTGKGAFF
TRBD1,TRBV6-1,.,TRBJ1-4,TGTGCCAGCAGTGAACTGGATGGGACAGGGAGCGAAAAACTGTTTTTT,CASSELDGTGSEKLFF
.,TRBV5-1,.,TRBJ2-7,TGCGCCAGCAGCTTAGGACAGTCCAACCTTTTCTACGAGCAGTACTTC,CASSLGQSNLFYEQYF
TRBD2,TRBV4-1,.,TRBJ2-1,TGCGCCAGCAGCCAAGGTCGGCGGGGGGCGGATTGGAGGGGCAATGAGCAGTTCTTC,CASSQGRRGADWRGNEQFF
.,TRBV19,.,TRBJ1-2,TGTGCCAGTCAAAAGGACTACAACTATGGCTACACCTTC,CASQKDYNYGYTF
.,TRBV29-1,.,TRBJ2-7,TGCAGCGCCGGTAGTAGACACCCCGGGAACGAGCAGTACTTC,CSAGSRHPGNEQYF
TRBD1,TRBV30,many,TRBJ2-7,TGTGCCTGGAGTAAAACAGGGGGCCTGTACGAGCAGTACTTC,CAWSKTGGLYEQYF
TRBD1,TRBV24-1,.,TRBJ1-4,TGTGCCACCAGTGATCCGGGACAGGGGTACGAAAAACTGTTTTTT,CATSDPGQGYEKLFF
.,TRBV19,.,TRBJ2-7,TGTGCCAGTAGCAACACTAGAGCCTACGAGCAGTACTTC,CASSNTRAYEQYF
TRBD1,TRBV14,.,TRBJ1-5,TGTGCCAGCAGCCTCACAGGGGAGAGCAATCAGCCCCAGCATTTT,CASSLTGESNQPQHF
TRBD1,TRBV14,few,TRBJ1-6,TGTGCCAGCAGCCAACTTACCGGGACAGTTAATTCACCCCTCCACTTT,CASSQLTGTVNSPLHF
TRBD1,TRBV5-1,.,TRBJ1-2,TGCGCCAGCAGCGCCGGGGCAGGGGGCAACTATGGCTACACCTTC,CASSAGAGGNYGYTF
.,TRBV27,.,TRBJ1-1,TGTGCCAGCAGTTTCCACCGAGACGCGGTCGGAGCTTTCTTT,CASSFHRDAVGAFF
TRBD2,TRBV7-2,.,TRBJ2-5,TGTGCCAGCAGCTTCTCTAGCGGGGTAGAGACCCAGTACTTC,CASSFSSGVETQYF
.,TRBV10-1,few,TRBJ1-5,TGCGCCAGCAGCCTACACCGGGGGAATCAGCCCCAGCATTTT,CASSLHRGNQPQHF
.,TRBV10-3,.,TRBJ1-2,TGTGCCACCTCAACGAGGGTTGACCATGGCTACACCTTC,CATSTRVDHGYTF
TRBD2,TRBV12-3/TRBV12-4,few,TRBJ2-1,TGTGCCAGCAAAAACGGGGGGGTGAATGAGCAGTTCTTC,CASKNGGVNEQFF
.,TRBV6-2/TRBV6-3,.,TRBJ2-5,TGTGCCAGCAGTTACTCGAAATACCGCGTCCAAGAGACCCAGTACTTC,CASSYSKYRVQETQYF
.,TRBV25-1,.,TRBJ2-5,TGTGCCAGCAGTGACCCGGGGGGCGGCCAAGAGACCCAGTACTTC,CASSDPGGGQETQYF
.,TRBV19,.,TRBJ1-6,TGTGCCAGTAGTATGAGGATAGATTCACCCCTCCACTTT,CASSMRIDSPLHF
TRBD1,TRBV6-4,.,TRBJ2-7,TGTGCCAGCAGTGAAGGGACAGGGGGCTACGAGCAGTACTTC,CASSEGTGGYEQYF
.,TRBV27,.,TRBJ1-2,TGTGCCAGCAGTTTTCGGGAGGGAGATGGCTACACCTTC,CASSFREGDGYTF
TRBD1,TRBV18,.,TRBJ1-6,TGTGCCAGCTCCCCCGGACAGGCCCAAAATTCACCCCTCCACTTT,CASSPGQAQNSPLHF
.,TRBV7-2,few,TRBJ2-1,TGTGCCAGCAGCGGAGGAGTGACATACAATGAGCAGTTCTTC,CASSGGVTYNEQFF
.,TRBV6-6,.,TRBJ1-1,TGTGCCAGCAGCAGCGACAGGCCGAACACTGAAGCTTTCTTT,CASSSDRPNTEAFF
TRBD2,TRBV10-3,.,TRBJ2-3,TGTGCCATCAGTGGGACTAGCGGGAGCACAGATACGCAGTATTTT,CAISGTSGSTDTQYF
.,TRBV19,few,TRBJ1-5,TGTGCCAGTAGTATATCGGGGGGCAATCAGCCCCAGCATTTT,CASSISGGNQPQHF
.,TRBV7-9,.,TRBJ2-3,TGTGCCAGCAGCTCGAGGGGGGGCCGCACAGATACGCAGTATTTT,CASSSRGGRTDTQYF
.,TRBV2,.,TRBJ1-6,TGTGCCAGCAATGCAGGGGAAGATTCACCCCTCCACTTT,CASNAGEDSPLHF
.,TRBV3-1/TRBV3-2,.,TRBJ1-2,TGTGCCAGCAGCAGGGGGGGATCAAGCTATGGCTACACCTTC,CASSRGGSSYGYTF
.,TRBV6-5,.,TRBJ1-2,TGTGCCAGCAGCCCCCGTTGGGAGGGGTCCTATGGCTACACCTTC,CASSPRWEGSYGYTF
TRBD2,TRBV5-4,.,TRBJ2-7,TGTGCCAGCAGCGGAAAGCGGGGGGCCACCTACGAGCAGTACTTC,CASSGKRGATYEQYF
TRBD1,TRBV5-8,few,TRBJ1-1,TGTGCCAGCAGCTTGGGGCGACAGGGACGAGGGGCTGAAGCTTTCTTT,CASSLGRQGRGAEAFF
.,TRBV2,.,TRBJ1-1,TGTGCCAGCAGGTACGACGAGCGAGAGGGGAACACTGAAGCTTTCTTT,CASRYDEREGNTEAFF
TRBD2,TRBV5-4,.,TRBJ2-2,TGTGCCAGCAGCTTCACTAGCGGTACGAACACCGGGGAGCTGTTTTTT,CASSFTSGTNTGELFF
TRBD2,TRBV2,.,TRBJ2-5,TGTGCCAGCAGCCTAACCGGGACTAGCGGGTCACAAGAGACCCAGTACTTC,CASSLTGTSGSQETQYF
TRBD1,TRBV2,.,TRBJ1-2,TGTGCCAGCAGTGAACAGGGGGCTATCTATGGCTACACCTTC,CASSEQGAIYGYTF
.,TRBV6-5,.,TRBJ2-1,TGTGCCAGCCAGAAGCTCGGGGTGTTCCGCAATGAGCAGTTCTTC,CASQKLGVFRNEQFF
.,TRBV12-2,.,TRBJ2-1,TGTGCAAGTCGCTTATCTTATCGTCGGGTCGCGTTTCAATGTGAGCAGTTCTTC,CASRLSYRRVAFQCEQFF
.,TRBV28,.,TRBJ1-3,TGTGCCAGCAGTTTAGACAGTGCATACTCTGGAAACACCATATATTTT,CASSLDSAYSGNTIYF
.,TRBV2,.,TRBJ2-7,TGTGCCAGTGGGGTAGGGGGTCCCTACGAGCAGTACTTC,CASGVGGPYEQYF
TRBD2,TRBV27,.,TRBJ2-7,TGTGCCAGCAGTAAAATGGTAGCGGGGTTTGGGGAGCAGTACTTC,CASSKMVAGFGEQYF
.,TRBV27,.,TRBJ1-2,TGTGCCAGCAGGAAGGGGTTGCGGTATGGCTACACCTTC,CASRKGLRYGYTF
.,TRBV18,.,TRBJ1-4,TGTGCCAGCTCACCACAGCCTGGACAGAGGGAAGAAAAACTGTTTTTT,CASSPQPGQREEKLFF
TRBD2,TRBV9,.,TRBJ2-3,TGTGCCAGCAGCGTAAATGCTGGGACTAGCGCGACGACGCAGTATTTT,CASSVNAGTSATTQYF
TRBD1,TRBV9,once,TRBJ1-2,TGTGCCAGCAGCGCCGCCCCTTCAGGGGGTGGCTACACCTTC,CASSAAPSGGGYTF
.,TRBV5-1,.,TRBJ2-1,TGCGCCAGCAGCTTGGGAGCCTCCGTAGCCGGCAATGAGCAGTTCTTC,CASSLGASVAGNEQFF
TRBD1,TRBV9,.,TRBJ2-6,TGTGCCAGCAGCGTAGGGCAGGGGGCTGGGGCCAACGTCCTGACTTTC,CASSVGQGAGANVLTF
.,TRBV18,few,TRBJ2-2,TGTGCCAGCTCACCACCCTGGAGGACCGGGGAGCTGTTTTTT,CASSPPWRTGELFF
TRBD2,TRBV15,once,TRBJ2-1,TGTGCCACCAGCAGAAGAGCGGGAGTGATTAACAATGAGCAGTTCTTC,CATSRRAGVINNEQFF
TRBD2,TRBV18,.,TRBJ2-1,TGTGCCAGCTCTCTCCTAGCGGGGGGCTACAATGAGCAGTTCTTC,CASSLLAGGYNEQFF
.,TRBV7-6,.,TRBJ1-1,TGTGCCAGCAGCCCGCGGACGGGAGGGAACACTGAAGCTTTCTTT,CASSPRTGGNTEAFF